The source of this TCR beta chain is a study of siplizumab effects on memory and regulatory T cells. The CDR3 sequence is 18 residues long. V shed 0 bases and J shed 1 base, with 19 bases lying between them. Germline V gene sequence: CDR1 MGHRA, CDR2 YSYEKL. This clone was seen a single time. Its matching antigen is unknown. Findings and limits, study-wide: Siplizumab brought about a significant reduction in alloreactive sequences traceable to unstimulated CD4+ memory cells. Unstimulated subsets accounted for the mapping of only a minor share of the clones that were alloreactive. Naive T cells were seen as more diverse than memory cells and as major alloresponse contributors.

Here immunoSEQ multiplex PCR was the method, and the copy in TCRdb shows in-frame clones only, minus some. The sample has some 65,000 clones, about 90% seen once. The sequence derives from a human donor in good health. This sequence joins TRBV4-1 and TRBJ2-7; D might be TRBD1 or TRBD2, each matching 6 bases. The sequenced sample was Tregs sorted from blood. CDR3 amino acids: CASSQDQGGTTTSYEQYF. The CDR3 DNA reads TGCGCCAGCAGCCAAGATCAAGGAGGGACAACCACGTCCTACGAGCAGTACTTC.